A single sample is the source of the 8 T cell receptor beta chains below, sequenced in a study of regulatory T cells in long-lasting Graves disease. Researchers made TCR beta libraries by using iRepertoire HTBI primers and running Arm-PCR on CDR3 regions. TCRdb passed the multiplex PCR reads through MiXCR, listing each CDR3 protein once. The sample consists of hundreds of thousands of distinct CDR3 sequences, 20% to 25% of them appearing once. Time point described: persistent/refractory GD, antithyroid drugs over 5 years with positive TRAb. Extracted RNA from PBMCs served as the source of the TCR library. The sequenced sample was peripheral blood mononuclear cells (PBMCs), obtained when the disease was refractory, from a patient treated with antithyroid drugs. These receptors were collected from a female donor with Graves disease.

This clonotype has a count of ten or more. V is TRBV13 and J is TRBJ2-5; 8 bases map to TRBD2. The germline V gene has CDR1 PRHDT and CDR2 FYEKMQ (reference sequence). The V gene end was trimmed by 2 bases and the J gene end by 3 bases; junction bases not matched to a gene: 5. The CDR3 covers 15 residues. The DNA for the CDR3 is TGTGCCAGCAGCTTACGAGCGGGGGCGAAAGAGACCCAGTACTTC. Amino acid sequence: CASSLRAGAKETQYF.

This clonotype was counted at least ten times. The CDR3 nucleotides read TGTGCCAGCAGTTTGGACAGGGTAGAAACTAATGAAAAACTGTTTTTT. Residues: CASSLDRVETNEKLFF. V gene TRBV28 combines with J gene TRBJ1-4; 8 bases align to TRBD1. The CDR3 covers 16 residues. The ends lost 3 bases at V and 1 base at J; junction bases unmatched: 4. Germline CDR1 reads MDHEN; CDR2 reads SYDVKM.

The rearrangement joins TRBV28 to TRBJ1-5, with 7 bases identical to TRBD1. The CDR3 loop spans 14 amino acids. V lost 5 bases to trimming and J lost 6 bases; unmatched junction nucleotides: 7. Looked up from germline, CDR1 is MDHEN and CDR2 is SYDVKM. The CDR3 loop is CASSKPGGGQPQHF. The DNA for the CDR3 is TGTGCCAGCAGTAAGCCAGGGGGTGGTCAGCCCCAGCATTTT.

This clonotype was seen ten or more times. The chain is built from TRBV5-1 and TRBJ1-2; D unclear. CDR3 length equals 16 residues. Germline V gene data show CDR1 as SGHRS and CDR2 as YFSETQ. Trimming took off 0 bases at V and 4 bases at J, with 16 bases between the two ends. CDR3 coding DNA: TGCGCCAGCAGCTTGGCTGATAGTGTTCGTAGCTATGGCTACACCTTC. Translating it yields CASSLADSVRSYGYTF.

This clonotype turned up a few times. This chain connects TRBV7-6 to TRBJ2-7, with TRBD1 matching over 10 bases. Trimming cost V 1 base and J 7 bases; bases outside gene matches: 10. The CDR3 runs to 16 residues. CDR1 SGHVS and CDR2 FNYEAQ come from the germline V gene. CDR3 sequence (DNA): TGTGCCAGCAGCTTAGGTCCCGGGACAGGGGCTCTTGAGCAGTACTTC. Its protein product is CASSLGPGTGALEQYF.

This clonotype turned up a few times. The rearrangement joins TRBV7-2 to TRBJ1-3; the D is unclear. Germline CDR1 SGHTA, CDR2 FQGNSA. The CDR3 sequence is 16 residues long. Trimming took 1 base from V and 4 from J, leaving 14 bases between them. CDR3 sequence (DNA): TGTGCCAGCAGCTTAGAGTTGGGTTTAAGAGGAAACACCATATATTTT. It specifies CASSLELGLRGNTIYF. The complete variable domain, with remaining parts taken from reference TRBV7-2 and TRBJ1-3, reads GAGVSQSPSNKVTEKGKDVELRCDPISGHTALYWYRQSLGQGLEFLIYFQGNSAPDKSGLPSDRFSAERTGGSVSTLTIQRTQQEDSAVYLCASSLELGLRGNTIYFGEGSWLTVV.

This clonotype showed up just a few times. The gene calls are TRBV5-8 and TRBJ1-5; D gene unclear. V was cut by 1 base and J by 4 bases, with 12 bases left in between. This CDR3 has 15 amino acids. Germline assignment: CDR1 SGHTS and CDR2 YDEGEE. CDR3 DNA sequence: TGTGCCAGCAGCTTGCAGGTTACGAGGAATCAGCCCCAGCATTTT. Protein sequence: CASSLQVTRNQPQHF.

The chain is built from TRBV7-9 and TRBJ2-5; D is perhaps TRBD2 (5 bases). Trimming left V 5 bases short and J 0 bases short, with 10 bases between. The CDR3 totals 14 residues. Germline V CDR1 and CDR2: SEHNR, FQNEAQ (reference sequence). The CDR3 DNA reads TGTGCCAGCAGCGTAAGCGGATACCAAGAGACCCAGTACTTC. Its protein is CASSVSGYQETQYF.